A selection of T cell receptor beta chains follows, all from one sample in a study of blood T cell repertoires in COVID-19. The method was immunoSEQ multiplex PCR; TCRdb's version includes in-frame clones alone and lacks a portion of them. The table shows over 200,000 clones, with around 80% occurring only once. The sample taken for sequencing was peripheral blood. The receptors come from a woman aged 30 to 39 with COVID-19, enrolled during active disease. Each CDR3 is given with its conserved first and last residue. D genes are given only for firm matches. The size of a clone is reported for some rows only, either as once, few or many, or as a class for expanded clones.

j_gene	v_gene	d_gene	abundance	CDR3nt	CDR3aa
TRBJ1-2	TRBV19	.	.	TGTGCCAGTAGTATAGATGGACTTAAGTCGGGTTACTTC	CASSIDGLKSGYF
TRBJ2-7	TRBV9	.	.	TGTGCCAGCCACATCAGGGTTAATTCCTACGAGCAGTACTTC	CASHIRVNSYEQYF
TRBJ2-4	TRBV11-2	.	.	TGTGCCAGCAGCTCGAGAGACGAGGGAAACATTCAGTACTTC	CASSSRDEGNIQYF
TRBJ2-1	TRBV5-4	.	.	TGTGCCAGCACCTTAAGGCCTCTAGCGATGGACGTCTACAATGAGCAGTTCTTC	CASTLRPLAMDVYNEQFF
TRBJ1-1	TRBV4-3	.	medium-sized	TGCGCCAGCAGCCCCAAGCGGGACTTACCTCAAGCTTTCTTT	CASSPKRDLPQAFF
TRBJ2-1	TRBV14	.	few	TGTGCCAGCAGCTCACAGGCGCGGCGACAAGAGCAGTTCTTC	CASSSQARRQEQFF
TRBJ2-3	TRBV7-9	TRBD2	.	TGTGCCAGCAGCCCTAGCGGGAGTGGGACAGATACGCAGTATTTT	CASSPSGSGTDTQYF
TRBJ1-2	TRBV6-5	TRBD1	few	TGTGCCAGCAGGGGACAGGGTAACTATGGCTACACCTTC	CASRGQGNYGYTF
TRBJ2-7	TRBV5-1	TRBD1	.	TGCGCCAGCAGCTGGACAGGGGGAACATACGAGCAGTACTTC	CASSWTGGTYEQYF
TRBJ2-3	TRBV9	TRBD2	.	TGTGCCAGCAGCCTAGCTAGCGGGAGAACAGATACGCAGTATTTT	CASSLASGRTDTQYF
TRBJ2-1	TRBV5-1	TRBD2	.	TGCGCCAGCAGCTCGACCGGGACTAGCTCCAATGAGCAGTTCTTC	CASSSTGTSSNEQFF
TRBJ1-5	TRBV3-1/TRBV3-2	.	.	TGTGCCAGCAGCCAAGATCCGACAGGTGGGCGCAATCAGCCCCAGCATTTT	CASSQDPTGGRNQPQHF
TRBJ2-1	TRBV5-1	.	.	TGCGCCAGCAGCGTGGACTTCTCCTACAATGAGCAGTTCTTC	CASSVDFSYNEQFF
TRBJ2-2	TRBV27	TRBD1	once	TGTGCCAGCAGTCGATCCCCGGGACAGGGAGCCGGGGAGCTGTTTTTT	CASSRSPGQGAGELFF
TRBJ2-7	TRBV29-1	.	.	TGCAGCGTCAGGACAGACTACTATTACGAGCAGTACTTC	CSVRTDYYYEQYF
TRBJ1-3	TRBV6-2/TRBV6-3	.	.	TGTGCCAGCAGTTACAGGCGAGAGGGAACTGGAAACACCATATATTTT	CASSYRREGTGNTIYF
TRBJ1-5	TRBV19	TRBD1	.	TGTGCCAGTAGTATGGACTTAATGCCGGGACAGCCTAGTAGGGGCAATCAGCCCCAGCATTTT	CASSMDLMPGQPSRGNQPQHF
TRBJ1-6	TRBV3-1/TRBV3-2	TRBD1	.	TGTGCCAGCAGCCAACTAATAACAGGGGGAGGATCACCCCTCCACTTT	CASSQLITGGGSPLHF